This TCR beta chain was found in a study of OX40 agonist ivuxolimab in advanced cancers. Whole-study findings and limits: No determination was made of the antigen specificity of the expanded peripheral T cells.

Clones were read by immunoSEQ multiplex PCR, and TCRdb kept only the in-frame ones, dropping some. The data contain tens of thousands of clones, roughly 80% of them singletons. Looked up from germline, CDR1 is MGHRA and CDR2 is YSYEKL. This CDR3 is 15 amino acids long. Trimming took 1 base from V and 2 from J; bases not matched to a gene: 3. Concerning this clone itself: Its specificity is not known.

Specimen: CD4+ or CD8+ T cells sorted from blood, collected in a trial of the OX40 agonist ivuxolimab. The chain combines TRBV4-1 with TRBJ2-7; 9 bases align to TRBD2. The receptor was isolated from an adult with an advanced solid tumor such as melanoma, head and neck, liver or kidney cancer. The CDR3 sequence: CASSQGLAVAYEQYF. CDR3 DNA: TGCGCCAGCAGCCAAGGACTAGCGGTGGCCTACGAGCAGTACTTC.